Shown below are 23 T cell receptor beta chains from a single sample sequenced in a study of blood T cell repertoires in COVID-19. The assay was immunoSEQ multiplex PCR, and TCRdb's table has in-frame clones only and misses some. Of 250,000 to 350,000 clones in the sample, around nine tenths were seen once. The sequenced material came from peripheral blood. Receptors originate from a woman in her twenties or thirties with COVID-19, enrolled during active disease.

J is TRBJ2-1 and V is TRBV10-3; TRBD2 matches 9 bases. CDR3 length: 14 residues. With 4 bases clipped from V and 5 bases from J, the junction kept 3 bases outside the gene matches. From germline, CDR1 is ENHRY and CDR2 SYGVKD. The CDR3 region is CAISVASGNNEQFF. In DNA, the CDR3 is TGTGCCATCAGTGTGGCTAGCGGGAACAATGAGCAGTTCTTC.

The V gene is TRBV5-4, the J gene TRBJ2-1; D may be TRBD1 (5 bases). The CDR3 is 13 residues long. Trimming stripped 3 bases from V and 6 bases from J, with 10 bases between. Germline V gene data show CDR1 as SGHNT and CDR2 as YYREEE (reference sequence). As DNA, the CDR3 is TGTGCCAGCAGCTGGGGCCCCTCCAATGAGCAGTTCTTC. The encoded protein is CASSWGPSNEQFF.

V gene TRBV30 combines with J gene TRBJ1-1; TRBD1 matches 12 bases. Germline values: CDR1 GTSNPN, CDR2 SVGIG (reference sequence). V was pared by 1 base and J by 5 bases, with 8 bases of the junction left unmatched. The CDR3 contains 16 residues. The CDR3 protein is CAWSAGTGGEETEAFF. The CDR3 coding sequence is TGTGCCTGGAGTGCCGGGACAGGGGGCGAGGAGACTGAAGCTTTCTTT.

V is TRBV3-1 (or the pseudogene TRBV3-2) and J is TRBJ2-2, with D possibly matching TRBD2 (5 bases). Germline CDR1 LGHDT, CDR2 YNNKEL (reference sequence). V was clipped by 0 bases and J by 0 bases, with 11 bases between them. The CDR3 covers 17 residues. The CDR3 DNA sequence: TGTGCCAGCAGCCAAGATCGGAGGACCGCGAACACCGGGGAGCTGTTTTTT. It yields the protein CASSQDRRTANTGELFF.

J is TRBJ1-3 and V is TRBV7-8; possible D gene TRBD1, 5 bases. The CDR3 covers 14 residues. Germline V gene data show CDR1 as SGHVS and CDR2 as FQNEAQ. Trimming removed 3 bases from V and 0 bases from J, with 6 bases in between. The CDR3 loop reads CASSLDTSGNTIYF. For the CDR3, the DNA is TGTGCCAGCAGCTTGGACACCTCTGGAAACACCATATATTTT.

The chain uses TRBV5-6 and TRBJ2-7, with D hard to call. This CDR3 is 12 amino acids long. Germline CDR1 reads SGHDT; CDR2 reads YYEEEE. Trimming took off 5 bases at V and 3 bases at J, with 9 bases between the two ends. CDR3 coding DNA: TGTGCCAGCAGGCCCCCCGGCTACGAGCAGTACTTC. This sequence encodes CASRPPGYEQYF.

The CDR3 here is CASRLTGGDYGYTF. CDR3 nucleotide sequence: TGTGCAAGTCGCTTAACGGGAGGGGACTATGGCTACACCTTC. This chain joins TRBV12-2 and TRBJ1-2. TRBV12-2 is an annotated pseudogene. CDR3 size: 14 residues.

The chain is built from TRBV5-6 and TRBJ1-6, with D unclear. V lost 4 bases and J lost 2, with 10 bases in between. This CDR3 spans 15 amino acids. Looked up from germline, CDR1 is SGHDT and CDR2 is YYEEEE. Here the CDR3 DNA reads TGTGCCAGCAGCCCCCGAGCCGCCTATAATTCACCCCTCCACTTT. Translating gives CASSPRAAYNSPLHF.

This sequence joins TRBV2 and TRBJ1-1; 8 bases are a match to TRBD1. Germline values: CDR1 SNHLY, CDR2 FYNNEI. V gave up 6 bases and J gave up 11 bases; unmatched junction bases: 8. The CDR3 loop spans 12 amino acids. Here the CDR3 DNA reads TGTGCCAGCAGAGGACAGGGATTAAGGGCTTTCTTT. It encodes CASRGQGLRAFF.

This sequence joins TRBV9 and TRBJ2-1; D may be TRBD1 (5 bases). The CDR3 has 15 residues. V was clipped by 0 bases and J by 2 bases, with 9 bases between them. Germline values: CDR1 SGDLS, CDR2 YYNGEE. The CDR3 DNA is TGTGCCAGCAGCGTAGTGGGGCTAGCCTACAATGAGCAGTTCTTC. It specifies CASSVVGLAYNEQFF.

The chain has TRBV12-3 or TRBV12-4 and TRBJ1-2; no reliable D call. The V end was cut by 3 bases, the J end by 7 bases, with 9 bases between. The CDR3 is 12 amino acids. CDR3 in amino acids: CASSFRLSGYTF. In DNA, the CDR3 is TGTGCCAGCAGTTTTCGGTTATCTGGCTACACCTTC.

The gene calls are TRBV7-9 and TRBJ1-1; 8 bases agree with TRBD1. The CDR3 is made up of 15 amino acids. Germline assignment: CDR1 SEHNR and CDR2 FQNEAQ (reference sequence). After removal of 5 bases from V and 4 bases from J, the junction contained 9 bases not matched to a gene. The CDR3: CASSDPTGEGTEAFF. Written as DNA, the CDR3 is TGTGCCAGCAGCGACCCGACAGGGGAGGGCACTGAAGCTTTCTTT.

This chain joins TRBV4-3 and TRBJ1-5; D not certain. V was shortened by 1 base and J by 9 bases, with 10 bases between the two germline ends. The CDR3 consists of 13 residues. Germline V CDR1 and CDR2: LGHNA, YSLEER. CDR3 coding DNA: TGCGCCAGCAGCCAAGGTCCCCGGGGGCCCCAGCATTTT. Translated, it gives CASSQGPRGPQHF.

The rearrangement uses TRBV10-3 and TRBJ1-4; 10 bases are a match to TRBD1. CDR3 length equals 19 residues. Trimming took 5 bases from V and 8 from J; bases not matched to a gene: 20. Germline assignment: CDR1 ENHRY and CDR2 SYGVKD. The CDR3 reads CAISQSLGGTGDGYEKLFF. As DNA, the CDR3 is TGTGCCATCAGTCAATCTCTCGGGGGGACAGGGGATGGATACGAAAAACTGTTTTTT.

The CDR3 spells CASSFRQGDGELFF. CDR3 DNA: TGTGCCAGTAGCTTCCGACAGGGGGATGGGGAGCTGTTTTTT. The chain carries TRBV19 and TRBJ2-2, with 9 bases identical to TRBD1. There are 14 residues in the CDR3. V trimming: 6 bases; J trimming: 8 bases; junction bases outside the gene matches: 7. Per germline, CDR1 LNHDA and CDR2 SQIVND (reference sequence).

The chain links TRBV5-6 to TRBJ1-1; D perhaps matches TRBD1 (5 bases). The CDR3 has 14 residues. The V and J ends lost 1 base and 4 bases respectively, with 11 bases between them. CDR1 and CDR2 from the germline V gene are SGHDT and YYEEEE. The CDR3 here is CASSLWQGSTEAFF. The DNA for the CDR3 is TGTGCCAGCAGCTTGTGGCAGGGATCCACTGAAGCTTTCTTT.

This clone has only one observation. This chain connects TRBV2 to TRBJ1-2; no reliable D call. Germline CDR1 reads SNHLY; CDR2 reads FYNNEI. The CDR3 extends over 12 amino acids. Trimming cost V 7 bases and J 3 bases, with 9 bases left between them. In DNA, the CDR3 is TGTGCCAGCAACCTGGGAGACTATGGCTACACCTTC. Protein sequence: CASNLGDYGYTF.

The chain carries TRBV11-3 and TRBJ2-5; D is perhaps TRBD1 (6 bases). Germline assignment: CDR1 SGHNT and CDR2 YENEEA. The CDR3 extends over 16 amino acids. The V end was cut by 1 base, the J end by 3 bases, with 15 bases between. The CDR3 coding sequence is TGTGCCAGCAGCTTAGGAGTGGGGCAGGGGAAAGAGACCCAGTACTTC. This gives the protein CASSLGVGQGKETQYF.

This clone was detected only once. The J gene is TRBJ1-2, the V gene TRBV29-1; weak D call: TRBD1 (6 bases). Germline V gives CDR1 SQVTM, CDR2 ANQGSEA. V was trimmed by 4 bases and J by 7 bases, leaving 19 bases between them. The length of the CDR3 is 14 residues. The CDR3 protein is CSVGRGGGLSGYTF. The DNA of the CDR3 is TGCAGCGTTGGTCGGGGAGGGGGACTATCTGGCTACACCTTC.

The V call is TRBV2, the J call TRBJ1-6, with D tentatively TRBD1 (6 bases). Per germline, CDR1 SNHLY and CDR2 FYNNEI. This CDR3 is built from 15 residues. Trimming stripped 6 bases from V and 7 bases from J, with 16 bases between. Here the CDR3 DNA reads TGTGCCAGCAGCCCCGGGACAATCGGAAATTCACCCCTCCACTTT. Translation gives CASSPGTIGNSPLHF.

This clone has a single count. The V gene is TRBV4-1, the J gene TRBJ1-4; D gene uncertain. The CDR3 contains 15 residues. Trimming pared 0 bases from V and 8 bases from J, leaving 13 bases between. CDR1 MGHRA and CDR2 YSYEKL come from the germline V gene. The CDR3 nucleotides read TGCGCCAGCAGCCAAGATCTGAGGGTCCGGGAAAAACTGTTTTTT. It encodes CASSQDLRVREKLFF.

This clone has just a few counts. V and J are TRBV20-1 and TRBJ2-7; D might be TRBD2 (6 bases). Trimming took off 3 bases at V and 2 bases at J, with 17 bases between the two ends. Looked up from germline, CDR1 is DFQATT and CDR2 is SNEGSKA (reference sequence). This CDR3 region has 15 residues. CDR3 residues: CSASPAGTAPYEQYF. DNA of the CDR3: TGCAGTGCTAGTCCGGCCGGGACTGCCCCCTACGAGCAGTACTTC.

The CDR3 is CASSYPGQPNTEAFF. CDR3 coding DNA: TGTGCCAGCAGTTACCCCGGACAGCCGAACACTGAAGCTTTCTTT. The chain has TRBV6-5 and TRBJ1-1, with D possibly TRBD1 on 6 matching bases. The V and J ends lost 2 bases and 1 base respectively, with 11 bases between them. Looked up from germline, CDR1 is MNHEY and CDR2 is SVGAGI. The CDR3 runs 15 residues.